Presented here are 31 T cell receptor beta chains from one specimen sequenced in a study of T cell responses to AZD1222 COVID-19 vaccine (dated by TCRdb to about 2021). The time point label corresponds to: baseline before first vaccination. Library method: the immunoSEQ multiplex PCR assay. The table was pulled from immuneACCESS by TCRdb, which kept in-frame rearrangements only. Such tables lose some clones; where checked, under half of the loss comes from unresolved V genes, and the rest has no known cause. This sample gives 180,000 or so clones in total; around nine tenths of them show up just once. The leading ten clones occupy 2.6% of the sample. The sequencing used peripheral blood, collected on day 0 of AZD1222 vaccination. These receptors all stem from an adult in good health.

The chain uses TRBV2 and TRBJ2-1, with TRBD2 identical over 11 bases. CDR3 length: 19 residues. Germline V lookup: CDR1 SNHLY, CDR2 FYNNEI. V shed 1 base and J 6 bases; nucleotides not matched to a gene: 14. The DNA of the CDR3 is TGTGCCAGCAGTGAAGTCTTGCGAACTAGCGGGAGTTTCGGCAATGAGCAGTTCTTC. The encoded protein is CASSEVLRTSGSFGNEQFF.

The chain is built from TRBV2 and TRBJ2-5; TRBD2 matches 13 bases. The CDR3 spans 17 residues. J lost 5 bases, V lost 1 base, and 7 bases had no gene match. Per the germline V gene, CDR1 is SNHLY and CDR2 is FYNNEI. The CDR3 nucleotides are TGTGCCAGCAGTGAAGAAGAGGGACTAGCGGGAACGGAGACCCAGTACTTC. This translates into CASSEEEGLAGTETQYF.

This chain links TRBV5-1 with TRBJ2-7; a possible D gene is TRBD2 (5 bases). Germline V lookup: CDR1 SGHRS, CDR2 YFSETQ. Trimming pared 4 bases from V and 0 bases from J, leaving 17 bases between. This CDR3 spans 16 amino acids. This CDR3 reads CASSPGLLINSYEQYF. CDR3 nucleotide sequence: TGCGCCAGCAGCCCCGGACTTCTGATCAACTCCTACGAGCAGTACTTC.

This chain connects TRBV28 to TRBJ1-1; D gene uncertain. There are 11 residues in the CDR3. V shed 6 bases and J shed 5 bases, with 7 bases lying between them. Germline lookup yields CDR1 MDHEN and CDR2 SYDVKM. The CDR3 sequence: CASRGRTEAFF. The CDR3 DNA sequence: TGTGCCAGCAGAGGACGGACTGAAGCTTTCTTT.

The rearrangement links TRBV6-5 to TRBJ1-5; D is unresolved. V was pared by 0 bases and J by 4 bases, with 7 bases between. The germline gives CDR1 MNHEY, CDR2 SVGAGI. The CDR3 totals 14 residues. In DNA, the CDR3 is TGTGCCAGCAGTTACTCGTTGGGGAATCAGCCCCAGCATTTT. Residues: CASSYSLGNQPQHF.

This clone was recorded a few times. V gene TRBV14 combines with J gene TRBJ1-1; D gene uncertain. CDR3 length: 13 residues. Trimming pared 4 bases from V and 1 base from J, leaving 7 bases between. Germline V lookup: CDR1 SGHDN, CDR2 FVKESK. Written as DNA, the CDR3 is TGTGCCAGCAGCCTCAACCAGAACACTGAAGCTTTCTTT. The encoded protein is CASSLNQNTEAFF.

The chain recombines TRBV10-3 with TRBJ2-3; either TRBD1 or TRBD2 may supply D (5 bases each). The germline V gene has CDR1 ENHRY and CDR2 SYGVKD. Trimming took 3 bases from V and 2 from J, leaving 9 bases between them. The length of the CDR3 is 14 residues. The CDR3 nucleotides are TGTGCCATCAGTGAACCGGGGCTCACAGATACGCAGTATTTT. Translated, it gives CAISEPGLTDTQYF.

V and J are TRBV9 and TRBJ1-6; the D is unclear. The V gene lost 0 bases and the J gene lost 7 bases, with 2 bases spanning the gap. Germline-derived CDR1 and CDR2 are SGDLS and YYNGEE. The CDR3 is 12 amino acids. CDR3 amino acids: CASSVENSPLHF. The CDR3 coding sequence is TGTGCCAGCAGCGTAGAGAATTCACCCCTCCACTTT.

This clone was counted a single time. The chain couples TRBV9 to TRBJ1-2; D unclear. The CDR3 contains 12 residues. CDR1 and CDR2 (germline): SGDLS, YYNGEE. Trimming took off 0 bases at V and 7 bases at J, with 7 bases between the two ends. CDR3 bases: TGTGCCAGCAGCGTAGGAGGAGGTGGCTACACCTTC. Translation gives CASSVGGGGYTF. The whole variable domain, remainder taken from reference TRBV9 and TRBJ1-2, is DSGVTQTPKHLITATGQRVTLRCSPRSGDLSVYWYQQSLDQGLQFLIQYYNGEERAKGNILERFSAQQFPDLHSELNLSSLELGDSALYFCASSVGGGGYTFGSGTRLTVV.

The chain couples TRBV28 to TRBJ1-3; no reliable D call. CDR1 and CDR2 from the germline V gene are MDHEN and SYDVKM. The length of the CDR3 is 16 residues. Trimming shortened V by 6 bases and J by 0 bases, and 15 bases separated the two germline ends. The CDR3 nucleotides are TGTGCCAGCAGATCCCCCGAAGGGTTCTCTGGAAACACCATATATTTT. Translation: CASRSPEGFSGNTIYF.

The V call is TRBV3-1 (or the pseudogene TRBV3-2), the J call TRBJ1-1; a weak D match, TRBD1 (6 bases). This CDR3 has 16 residues. Trimming pared 1 base from V and 0 bases from J, leaving 12 bases between. Germline V CDR1 and CDR2: LGHDT, YNNKEL (reference sequence). As DNA, the CDR3 is TGTGCCAGCAGCCAAGCCCCTGGGACATTGAACACTGAAGCTTTCTTT. Translated: CASSQAPGTLNTEAFF.

This chain uses TRBV5-5 with TRBJ2-3, with a weak D call TRBD1 (6 bases). The CDR3 contains 16 residues. Germline CDR1 and CDR2: SGHKS and YYEKEE (reference sequence). Trimming stripped 0 bases from V and 2 bases from J, with 13 bases between. The DNA for the CDR3 is TGTGCCAGCAGCTTGGAGGCCAGGGGACCCACAGATACGCAGTATTTT. This sequence encodes CASSLEARGPTDTQYF.

The CDR3 DNA follows: TGTGCCAGCAGCTTTAGCACAGATACGCAGTATTTT. The encoded protein is CASSFSTDTQYF. The V call is TRBV11-3, the J call TRBJ2-3; unclear D gene. Germline CDR1 is SGHNT and CDR2 is YENEEA. Trimming cost V 3 bases and J 0 bases, with 1 base left between them. This CDR3 contains 12 residues.

The chain is built from TRBV7-9 and TRBJ2-5; D call uncertain. The germline CDR1 and CDR2 sequences are SEHNR and FQNEAQ (reference sequence). Trimming removed 5 bases at V and 2 bases at J, with 3 bases between. The CDR3 runs to 11 residues. The CDR3 coding sequence is TGTGCCAGCAGCCAACAAGAGACCCAGTACTTC. Translated: CASSQQETQYF.

This chain connects TRBV7-9 to TRBJ2-7; the match to TRBD1 covers 8 bases. Germline V gene sequence: CDR1 SEHNR, CDR2 FQNEAQ (reference sequence). CDR3 size: 15 residues. The trim removed 5 bases at V and 1 base at J, leaving 7 bases unmatched. Here the CDR3 reads CASSPPDRVSYEQYF. The CDR3 nucleotides are TGTGCCAGCAGCCCGCCGGACAGGGTTTCCTACGAGCAGTACTTC. The full variable domain, its missing parts supplied by reference TRBV7-9 and TRBJ2-7, is DTGVSQNPRHKITKRGQNVTFRCDPISEHNRLYWYRQTLGQGPEFLTYFQNEAQLEKSRLLSDRFSAERPKGSFSTLEIQRTEQGDSAMYLCASSPPDRVSYEQYFGPGTRLTVT.

This sequence joins TRBV18 and TRBJ1-1; TRBD1 is a possible D gene (6 bases). V was trimmed by 8 bases and J by 1 base, leaving 11 bases between them. The germline CDR1 and CDR2 sequences are KGHSH and LQKENI. CDR3 size: 13 residues. CDR3 nucleotides: TGTGCCAGCCACCTGGACAGGAACACTGAAGCTTTCTTT. Encoded protein: CASHLDRNTEAFF.

This clone was counted a single time. This rearrangement joins TRBV6-1 to TRBJ1-1; no clear D. The CDR3 is 15 residues long. Germline V lookup: CDR1 MNHNS, CDR2 SASEGT. Trimming took off 2 bases at V and 2 bases at J, with 12 bases between the two ends. The CDR3 loop is CASSEKDLLNTEAFF. The CDR3 nucleotides read TGTGCCAGCAGTGAAAAAGACCTTTTAAACACTGAAGCTTTCTTT.

The rearrangement links TRBV6-1 to TRBJ1-1, with D uncertain. This CDR3 has 14 amino acids. The V end lost 3 bases, the J end lost 5 bases, and 13 bases lay between the germline ends. The V gene's germline CDR1 is MNHNS and CDR2 SASEGT. CDR3 loop: CASSDGSRGTEAFF. The CDR3 nucleotides read TGTGCCAGCAGTGACGGTTCCCGCGGGACTGAAGCTTTCTTT.

V gene TRBV5-1 combines with J gene TRBJ2-2; tentative D call: TRBD1 (6 bases). The CDR3 covers 16 residues. Germline values: CDR1 SGHRS, CDR2 YFSETQ. V lost 0 bases and J lost 1, with 10 bases in between. CDR3 DNA: TGCGCCAGCAGCTTGGTTCTAGGGGGGAACACCGGGGAGCTGTTTTTT. This encodes CASSLVLGGNTGELFF.

This rearrangement joins TRBV6-2 or TRBV6-3 to TRBJ2-3, with D hard to call. V shed 4 bases and J shed 0 bases, with 5 bases lying between them. This CDR3 spans 13 amino acids. Germline lookup yields CDR1 MNHEY and CDR2 SVGEGT. CDR3 protein: CASSSVSTDTQYF. Written as DNA, the CDR3 is TGTGCCAGCAGTTCCGTTAGCACAGATACGCAGTATTTT.

The genes are TRBV30 and TRBJ1-1; D remains unclear. The CDR3 contains 8 residues. CDR1 is GTSNPN and CDR2 is SVGIG in the germline V gene (reference sequence). V was clipped by 5 bases and J by 7 bases, with 2 bases between them. The CDR3 spells CAWGEAFF. The CDR3 DNA reads TGTGCCTGGGGTGAAGCTTTCTTT.

The rearrangement joins TRBV6-5 to TRBJ1-1, with D hard to call. This CDR3 region has 13 residues. CDR1 and CDR2 (germline): MNHEY, SVGAGI. V was pared by 2 bases and J by 1 base, with 5 bases between. The chain's CDR3 is CASSYGRNTEAFF. The CDR3 DNA reads as TGTGCCAGCAGTTACGGGAGGAACACTGAAGCTTTCTTT.

This rearrangement joins TRBV3-1 (or the pseudogene TRBV3-2) to TRBJ2-2; 14 bases line up with TRBD2. The junction had 6 bases not matched to a gene; V was cut back by 6 bases and J by 0 bases. CDR1 is LGHDT and CDR2 is YNNKEL in the germline V gene (reference sequence). The CDR3 has 18 residues. The CDR3 reads CASSRRLAGGPNTGELFF. The CDR3 DNA is TGTGCCAGCAGTCGCAGACTAGCGGGAGGGCCGAACACCGGGGAGCTGTTTTTT.

The chain links TRBV12-3 or TRBV12-4 to TRBJ1-2, with D perhaps matching TRBD1 (6 bases). This CDR3 is built from 13 residues. V gave up 3 bases and J gave up 4 bases, with 9 bases separating them. CDR3 sequence: CASSFGQSYGYTF. The DNA for the CDR3 is TGTGCCAGCAGTTTTGGACAGAGCTATGGCTACACCTTC.

V is TRBV12-3 or TRBV12-4 and J is TRBJ1-4, with D hard to call. The CDR3 has 13 amino acids. V gave up 5 bases and J gave up 8 bases, with 12 bases separating them. Written as DNA, the CDR3 is TGTGCCAGCAGTCCAGGAGAAGGAGAAAAACTGTTTTTT. Protein product: CASSPGEGEKLFF.

The rearrangement links TRBV27 to TRBJ1-2; 9 bases align to TRBD1. J lost 3 bases, V lost 1 base, and 3 bases had no gene match. The CDR3 spans 15 residues. CDR1 and CDR2 (germline): MNHEY, SMNVEV (reference sequence). CDR3 bases: TGTGCCAGCAGTTTATACGGACAGGGGCACTATGGCTACACCTTC. Protein: CASSLYGQGHYGYTF.

CDR3: CASSQDRGAINNEQFF. CDR3 coding DNA: TGTGCCAGCAGCCAGGACCGTGGGGCAATCAACAATGAGCAGTTCTTC. This chain joins TRBV14 and TRBJ2-1, with a tentative D call TRBD1 (5 bases). Germline-derived CDR1 and CDR2 are SGHDN and FVKESK. There are 16 residues in the CDR3. The ends were cut back, 3 bases at V and 5 bases at J, with 17 bases in the middle.

The chain joins TRBV4-1 to TRBJ1-2, with D perhaps matching TRBD1 (5 bases). V was shortened by 3 bases and J by 7 bases, with 18 bases between the two germline ends. There are 15 residues in the CDR3. CDR1 is MGHRA and CDR2 is YSYEKL in the germline V gene. The CDR3: CASSHPGRTRLGYTF. For the CDR3, the DNA is TGCGCCAGCAGCCACCCGGGACGGACTCGCCTTGGCTACACCTTC.

For the CDR3, the DNA is TGTGCCAGCAGACCAGGGGGACAGTATAATTCACCCCTCCACTTT. This gives the protein CASRPGGQYNSPLHF. The chain has TRBV6-5 and TRBJ1-6, with TRBD1 matching over 7 bases. The CDR3 runs 15 residues. With V trimmed by 6 bases and J by 4 bases, 6 bases remained unmatched. Germline CDR1 reads MNHEY; CDR2 reads SVGAGI.

This clone came up once. The chain uses TRBV6-5 and TRBJ2-2; TRBD2 matches 7 bases. The CDR3 is 14 residues long. J gave up 4 bases and V 7 bases, and 6 bases lay outside the gene matches. Germline CDR1 and CDR2: MNHEY and SVGAGI. CDR3 loop: CASIAGDGTGELFF. CDR3 bases: TGTGCCAGCATTGCGGGAGATGGCACCGGGGAGCTGTTTTTT.

CDR3 nucleotide sequence: TGTGCCAGCAGCCGAGTCGGGACGAACACTGAAGCTTTCTTT. Translated: CASSRVGTNTEAFF. The chain uses TRBV3-1 (or the pseudogene TRBV3-2) and TRBJ1-1, with D perhaps matching TRBD1 (5 bases). CDR1 LGHDT and CDR2 YNNKEL come from the germline V gene (reference sequence). The CDR3 totals 14 residues. Deletions cut 4 bases from V and 1 base from J, with 10 bases between.